This T cell receptor (beta chain) was recovered during a study of radiotherapy plus CTLA-4 blockade in lung cancer. Study results and caveats: Researchers report tumor-derived TCR clones expanding in blood after radiotherapy plus ipilimumab. Per reports, early blood T cell clone dynamics, plus interferon-beta, forecast response most strongly.

Repertoires were generated with immunoSEQ multiplex PCR, while TCRdb's copy carries only in-frame clones and drops some. The sample lists 110,000 or so clones, more than 65% occurring once. The CDR3 sequence is 13 residues long. The ends were cut back, 4 bases at V and 16 bases at J, with 20 bases in the middle. CDR1 and CDR2 from the germline V gene are KGHSH and LQKENI. Enrolled patients, whose metastatic non-small-cell lung cancer was chemo-refractory, received focal radiation plus CTLA-4 blockade with ipilimumab. A remark on this clone: The antigen is unknown.

The sample was peripheral blood, taken from a patient treated with radiotherapy plus ipilimumab. The chain uses TRBV18 and TRBJ2-1, with D possibly TRBD1 on 6 matching bases. The sequence derives from a human donor with non-small cell lung cancer who had a partial response to radiotherapy plus ipilimumab. The CDR3 DNA is TGTGCCAGCTCACTATCCACCGGGACAACCTTTTTCTTC. Protein sequence: CASSLSTGTTFFF.